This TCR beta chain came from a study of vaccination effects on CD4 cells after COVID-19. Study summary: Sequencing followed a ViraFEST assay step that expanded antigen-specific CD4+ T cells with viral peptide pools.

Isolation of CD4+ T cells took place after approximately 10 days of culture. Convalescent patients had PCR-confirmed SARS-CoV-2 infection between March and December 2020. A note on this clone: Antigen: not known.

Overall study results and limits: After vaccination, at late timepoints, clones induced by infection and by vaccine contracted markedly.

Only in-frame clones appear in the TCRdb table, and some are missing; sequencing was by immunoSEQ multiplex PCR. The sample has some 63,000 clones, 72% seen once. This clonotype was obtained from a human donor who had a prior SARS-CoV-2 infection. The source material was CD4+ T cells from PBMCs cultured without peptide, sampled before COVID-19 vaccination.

In DNA, the CDR3 is TGTGCCAGCTCACCCCGGGGGGCGCAAACGTCACCCCTCCACTTT. It encodes CASSPRGAQTSPLHF. The chain uses TRBV18 and TRBJ1-6; possibly TRBD1 for D (6 bases). The CDR3 has 15 residues. Trimming took 3 bases from V and 10 from J, leaving 16 bases between them. Germline V gene lookup returns CDR1 KGHSH and CDR2 LQKENI. Combining the CDR3 with reference TRBV18 and TRBJ1-6 gives the whole variable domain NAGVMQNPRHLVRRRGQEARLRCSPMKGHSHVYWYRQLPEEGLKFMVYLQKENIIDESGMPKERFSAEFPKEGPSILRIQQVVRGDSAAYFCASSPRGAQTSPLHFGNGTRLTVT.